This TCR beta chain was identified in a study of T-cell reconstitution after alpha-beta-depleted transplantation in children. This clonotype has ten or more counts. The library targeted TCRbeta and was prepared with unique molecular identifiers. Each CDR3 protein is one row after TCRdb ran MiXCR on the PCR reads. The sample lists roughly 240,000 distinct CDR3 sequences, approximately 8% occurring once. This specimen was PBMCs, mostly from graft donor cells, taken 180 days after TCRalphabeta/CD19-depleted stem cell transplant. The clonotype comes from a male patient younger than 18 who had a stem cell transplant for acute lymphoblastic leukemia, so the T cells may come from the graft donor.

As DNA, the CDR3 is TGCGCCAGCAGCTCCCGGGACGGCTCGCGCAATGAGCAGTTCTTC. It specifies CASSSRDGSRNEQFF. The rearrangement uses TRBV5-1 and TRBJ2-1, with D possibly called TRBD1 or TRBD2 (5 bases each). Germline loops: CDR1 SGHRS, CDR2 YFSETQ. Trimming stripped 3 bases from V and 6 bases from J, with 16 bases between. The length of the CDR3 is 15 residues.